The next 7 T cell receptor beta chains were all read from a single sample in a study of early T cells in non-severe SARS-CoV-2 infection (dated by TCRdb to about 2021). The method was 5' RACE. The sequencer was a NextSeq 500. Starting from the raw public reads, TCRdb applied fastp trimming at Q25, assembled clones with MiXCR and retained in-frame beta chains. Each CDR3 protein gets just one entry, which takes the most common genes and DNA from the rows behind it. The sample data list tens of thousands of distinct CDR3 sequences, and 12% of these were observed just once. The ten largest clonotypes hold 0.95% to 1.5% of the sample. The specimen was whole blood. The receptors shown here come from an adult who was a healthcare worker with PCR-confirmed SARS-CoV-2 infection or an uninfected control (not recorded which).

The rearrangement links TRBV28 to TRBJ1-1; the D gene is possibly TRBD1 (5 bases). The germline V gene has CDR1 MDHEN and CDR2 SYDVKM. Trimming took 3 bases from V and 6 from J, leaving 11 bases between them. The CDR3 consists of 13 residues. This CDR3 is CASSFLSGAEAFF. In nucleotides, the CDR3 is TGTGCCAGCAGTTTTCTATCGGGGGCTGAAGCTTTCTTT.

This clonotype showed up many times. V is TRBV18 and J is TRBJ2-5, with D perhaps TRBD1 or TRBD2 (6 bases each). Germline CDR1 is KGHSH and CDR2 is LQKENI. This CDR3 comprises 17 residues. V was cut by 0 bases and J by 0 bases, with 14 bases left in between. The CDR3 coding sequence is TGTGCCAGCTCACCACCGAGAGGGGGAGGCCACCAAGAGACCCAGTACTTC. It codes for CASSPPRGGGHQETQYF.

This clonotype was seen repeatedly, ten times or more. The V gene is TRBV2, the J gene TRBJ1-6; 8 positions match TRBD1. This CDR3 is 16 amino acids long. Germline CDR1 reads SNHLY; CDR2 reads FYNNEI. V lost 8 bases and J lost 5; bases outside the gene matches: 11. The CDR3 spells CASGRQGLWNNSPLHF. DNA of the CDR3: TGTGCCAGCGGAAGACAGGGGCTCTGGAATAATTCACCCCTCCACTTT.

The chain has TRBV29-1 and TRBJ1-1; D may be TRBD1 (6 bases). Trimming took 7 bases from V and 1 from J, leaving 13 bases between them. The CDR3 extends over 13 amino acids. Germline CDR1 reads SQVTM; CDR2 reads ANQGSEA. The CDR3 sequence: CSAAGHPNTEAFF. DNA of the CDR3: TGCAGCGCCGCGGGACATCCGAACACTGAAGCTTTCTTT.

This chain joins TRBV29-1 and TRBJ2-5; TRBD1 might be the D (5 bases). This CDR3 spans 11 amino acids. The V end was cut by 7 bases, the J end by 0 bases, with 6 bases between. Germline values: CDR1 SQVTM, CDR2 ANQGSEA. CDR3 sequence reads: CSDRNQETQYF. The CDR3 DNA reads TGCAGCGACAGGAACCAAGAGACCCAGTACTTC.

This clonotype was observed many times. The chain has TRBV6-6 and TRBJ1-2; D not resolved. Trimming removed 0 bases at V and 2 bases at J, with 10 bases between. The V gene's germline CDR1 is MNHNY and CDR2 SVGAGI (reference sequence). The CDR3 totals 15 residues. The CDR3 region is CASSYSSTDNYGYTF. The CDR3 nucleotides read TGTGCCAGCAGTTACTCTAGTACTGACAACTATGGCTACACCTTC.

This clonotype was counted ten times or more. The V call is TRBV6-6, the J call TRBJ1-2; TRBD1 is a possible D gene (5 bases). The CDR3 totals 17 residues. CDR1 is MNHNY, CDR2 SVGAGI, per germline (reference sequence). The V gene lost 6 bases and the J gene lost 4 bases, with 24 bases spanning the gap. Written as DNA, the CDR3 is TGTGCCAGCAGGTTGGGGTCGTTAGGGGAGGACTTCTATGGCTACACCTTC. It encodes CASRLGSLGEDFYGYTF.